Listed below are T cell receptor beta chains from one sample, sequenced in a study of blood T cell repertoires in COVID-19. Assay used: immunoSEQ multiplex PCR; TCRdb lists only in-frame clones, some missing. The sample lists more than 70,000 clones, roughly 87% occurring once. Sequenced material: peripheral blood. These receptors were collected from a man aged 50 to 60 with acute or convalescent COVID-19. Each CDR3 is given with its conserved first and last residue. D genes are given only for firm matches. Clone size is stated in some rows and not others, as once, few, many or a class when expanded.

clone_size | j_call | d_call | v_call | cdr3_aa | cdr3_nt
NA | TRBJ1-5 | TRBD1 | TRBV6-2/TRBV6-3 | CASSKTGGDQPQHF | TGTGCCAGCAGCAAGACAGGGGGCGATCAGCCCCAGCATTTT
NA | TRBJ1-2 | NA | TRBV19 | CASSPREAGLNYGYTF | TGTGCCAGTAGCCCGAGGGAGGCAGGGCTAAACTATGGCTACACCTTC
NA | TRBJ1-3 | NA | TRBV5-1 | CASSLGQSGNTIYF | TGCGCCAGCAGCTTGGGACAGTCAGGAAACACCATATATTTT
NA | TRBJ1-4 | NA | TRBV5-1 | CASTIDVANEKLFF | TGCGCCAGCACAATCGATGTAGCTAATGAAAAACTGTTTTTT
NA | TRBJ1-5 | NA | TRBV3-1/TRBV3-2 | CASSQGTSNQPQHF | TGTGCCAGCAGCCAAGGGACTTCCAATCAGCCCCAGCATTTT
NA | TRBJ2-7 | NA | TRBV20-1 | CSASSGVGIPYEQYF | TGCAGTGCTAGTAGTGGAGTCGGGATTCCCTACGAGCAGTACTTC
few | TRBJ2-5 | TRBD2 | TRBV19 | CASSIVSQRGGQETQYF | TGTGCCAGTAGTATAGTATCTCAGCGGGGGGGACAAGAGACCCAGTACTTC
NA | TRBJ2-5 | TRBD1 | TRBV5-1 | CASSVTGTGTETQYF | TGCGCCAGCAGCGTAACCGGGACAGGGACGGAGACCCAGTACTTC
NA | TRBJ1-2 | TRBD1 | TRBV5-8 | CANRDRDTYGYTF | TGTGCCAATAGGGACAGGGACACCTATGGCTACACCTTC
NA | TRBJ1-2 | NA | TRBV20-1 | CSAATDNGYTF | TGCAGTGCTGCTACTGATAATGGCTACACCTTC
NA | TRBJ1-4 | TRBD1 | TRBV7-6 | CASSLATPTGGPGEKLFF | TGTGCCAGCAGCTTAGCGACACCGACAGGGGGCCCCGGTGAAAAACTGTTTTTT
NA | TRBJ1-3 | NA | TRBV11-2 | CASSSTGNGNTIYF | TGTGCCAGCAGCTCAACAGGGAACGGAAACACCATATATTTT
NA | TRBJ2-3 | NA | TRBV6-4 | CASSGSDGPADTQYF | TGTGCCAGCAGTGGTAGCGACGGGCCCGCAGATACGCAGTATTTT
NA | TRBJ2-1 | TRBD2 | TRBV2 | CASSGLGGGYNEQFF | TGTGCCAGCAGTGGCCTCGGGGGGGGCTACAATGAGCAGTTCTTC
NA | TRBJ1-2 | TRBD1 | TRBV29-1 | CSVGDRVNTF | TGCAGCGTTGGGGACAGGGTCAACACCTTC
NA | TRBJ1-3 | NA | TRBV7-9 | CASSGGAADF | TGTGCCAGCAGCGGCGGGGCGGCCGATTTT
NA | TRBJ2-1 | TRBD1 | TRBV29-1 | CSVAQGAYEQFF | TGCAGCGTTGCACAGGGGGCCTATGAGCAGTTCTTC
NA | TRBJ2-5 | NA | TRBV2 | CASSEGFYQETQYF | TGTGCCAGCAGTGAAGGTTTCTACCAAGAGACCCAGTACTTC
NA | TRBJ2-1 | NA | TRBV19 | CASSIGVRVFEQFF | TGTGCCAGTAGTATAGGGGTACGGGTATTTGAGCAGTTCTTC
NA | TRBJ1-4 | NA | TRBV7-6 | CASSNGVLSREEKLFF | TGTGCCAGCAGCAACGGCGTTTTGAGTCGGGAAGAAAAACTGTTTTTT
NA | TRBJ1-1 | NA | TRBV6-5 | CASSLSQGFTEAFF | TGTGCCAGCAGTCTGAGTCAGGGGTTTACTGAAGCTTTCTTT
once | TRBJ2-2 | NA | TRBV7-2 | CASSFARQATNTGELFF | TGTGCCAGCAGCTTCGCTCGACAGGCTACGAACACCGGGGAGCTGTTTTTT
few | TRBJ2-5 | TRBD2 | TRBV18 | CASSPFASGQETQYF | TGTGCCAGCTCACCATTCGCTAGCGGACAAGAGACCCAGTACTTC
NA | TRBJ2-2 | TRBD1 | TRBV9 | CASSLHQGAASTGELFF | TGTGCCAGCAGCCTCCATCAGGGGGCTGCGAGCACCGGGGAGCTGTTTTTT
NA | TRBJ2-5 | NA | TRBV6-4 | CASSASGGETQYF | TGTGCCAGCAGTGCCTCCGGCGGAGAGACCCAGTACTTC
NA | TRBJ2-1 | TRBD2 | TRBV9 | CASSYNRASGGAYNEQFF | TGTGCCAGCAGCTACAACAGGGCTAGCGGGGGGGCCTACAATGAGCAGTTCTTC
NA | TRBJ2-1 | NA | TRBV11-2 | CASSFPGGATEQFF | TGTGCCAGCAGCTTCCCTGGGGGGGCCACTGAGCAGTTCTTC
NA | TRBJ1-5 | TRBD1 | TRBV30 | CAWSQGGNQPQHF | TGTGCCTGGAGCCAGGGGGGCAATCAGCCCCAGCATTTT
NA | TRBJ2-3 | NA | TRBV3-1/TRBV3-2 | CASSHRTQGADTQYF | TGTGCCAGCAGCCACCGGACCCAAGGGGCAGATACGCAGTATTTT
once | TRBJ2-5 | TRBD1 | TRBV10-3 | CAIKTGATQYF | TGTGCCATCAAGACAGGGGCTACCCAGTACTTC
NA | TRBJ2-1 | NA | TRBV9 | CASSAITSDEQFF | TGTGCCAGCAGCGCGATAACTAGTGATGAGCAGTTCTTC
few | TRBJ1-3 | NA | TRBV6-2/TRBV6-3 | CASSWTTGSGNTIYF | TGTGCCAGCAGTTGGACGACGGGGTCTGGAAACACCATATATTTT
NA | TRBJ1-4 | NA | TRBV4-1 | CASSQGGATNEKLFF | TGCGCCAGCAGCCAAGGGGGAGCAACTAATGAAAAACTGTTTTTT
NA | TRBJ1-3 | NA | TRBV2 | CASRPIAGNTIYF | TGTGCCAGCAGGCCCATAGCTGGAAACACCATATATTTT
once | TRBJ1-1 | NA | TRBV20-1 | CSAGETEAFF | TGCAGTGCTGGGGAGACTGAAGCTTTCTTT
once | TRBJ2-4 | NA | TRBV30 | CAWSSQGLGHIQYF | TGTGCCTGGAGTTCTCAGGGTTTGGGGCACATTCAGTACTTC
NA | TRBJ2-1 | TRBD1 | TRBV7-3 | CASSEQGPNEQFF | TGTGCCAGCAGCGAACAGGGGCCCAATGAGCAGTTCTTC
once | TRBJ2-3 | NA | TRBV6-6 | CASSYSWAFTDTQYF | TGTGCCAGCAGTTACTCATGGGCCTTCACAGATACGCAGTATTTT
once | TRBJ1-2 | NA | TRBV30 | CAWTFGGLANYGYTF | TGTGCCTGGACCTTCGGGGGATTAGCTAACTATGGCTACACCTTC
NA | TRBJ2-5 | TRBD2 | TRBV24-1 | CATSDPGTSGGETQYF | TGTGCCACCAGTGACCCCGGGACTAGCGGGGGAGAGACCCAGTACTTC
NA | TRBJ1-2 | NA | TRBV5-6 | CASSPSVRGSYGYTF | TGTGCCAGCAGCCCGAGTGTGAGGGGGAGCTATGGCTACACCTTC
NA | TRBJ1-2 | NA | TRBV12-3/TRBV12-4 | CASSRYGYTF | TGTGCCAGCAGTCGTTATGGCTACACCTTC
NA | TRBJ1-6 | TRBD1 | TRBV10-3 | CAISVRTGDSPLHF | TGTGCCATCAGTGTGAGGACAGGGGATTCACCCCTCCACTTT
NA | TRBJ1-4 | NA | TRBV19 | CASSQATHANEKLFF | TGTGCCAGTAGTCAGGCAACTCACGCTAATGAAAAACTGTTTTTT
NA | TRBJ2-7 | TRBD2 | TRBV7-8 | CASSLGISSGGPYEQYF | TGTGCCAGCAGCTTAGGTATATCCAGCGGGGGGCCCTACGAGCAGTACTTC
NA | TRBJ2-3 | TRBD2 | TRBV2 | CASSDPRGGATDTQYF | TGTGCCAGCAGTGACCCTCGGGGAGGGGCCACAGATACGCAGTATTTT
NA | TRBJ1-1 | NA | TRBV29-1 | CSAGLRNTEAFF | TGCAGCGCCGGACTCCGGAACACTGAAGCTTTCTTT
NA | TRBJ2-3 | TRBD2 | TRBV5-4 | CASSLGVAGSTDTQYF | TGTGCCAGCAGCTTGGGGGTAGCGGGGAGCACAGATACGCAGTATTTT
once | TRBJ1-1 | TRBD1 | TRBV7-4 | CASSPWHRDRGNFTEAFF | TGTGCCAGCAGCCCCTGGCACCGGGACAGGGGAAATTTTACTGAAGCTTTCTTT